This TCR beta chain derives from a study of cytomegalovirus exposure and HLA in healthy donors. General study findings and limits: CMV serostatus was the sole immune exposure information available.

Germline trimming cut 4 bases from V and 13 bases from J; bases unmatched to any gene: 12. Germline V gene sequence: CDR1 LGHNA, CDR2 YNFKEQ. This CDR3 is 14 amino acids long. It was with 60 Vbeta and 13 Jbeta primers that the PCR ran. The repertoire was sequenced with immunoSEQ multiplex PCR; TCRdb's copy has only in-frame clones and lacks some. The data show 150,000 or so clones, 65% to 85% seen once. Remarks on this clone: Its antigen is unknown.

This chain connects TRBV4-2 to TRBJ2-1, with TRBD2 matching over 8 bases. This sequence was found in a male donor in good health and CMV-seropositive. Sample: PBMCs. The DNA for the CDR3 is TGTGCCAGCAGCCCCCGAGCGGGAGAAACGGGTCAGTTCTTC. It codes for CASSPRAGETGQFF.